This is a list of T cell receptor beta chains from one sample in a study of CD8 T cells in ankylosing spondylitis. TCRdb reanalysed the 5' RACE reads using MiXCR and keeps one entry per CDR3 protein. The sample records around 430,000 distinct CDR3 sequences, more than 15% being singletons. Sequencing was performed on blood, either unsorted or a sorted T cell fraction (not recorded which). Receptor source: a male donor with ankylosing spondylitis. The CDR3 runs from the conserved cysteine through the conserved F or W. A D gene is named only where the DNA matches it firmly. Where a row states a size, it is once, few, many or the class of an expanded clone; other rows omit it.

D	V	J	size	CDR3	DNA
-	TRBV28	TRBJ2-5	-	CASSLSPPLETQYF	TGTGCCAGCAGTTTGTCCCCACCCTTGGAGACCCAGTACTTC
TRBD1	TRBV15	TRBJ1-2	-	CATSRPGQGALNYGYTF	TGTGCCACCAGCAGACCGGGACAGGGGGCTTTAAACTATGGCTACACCTTC
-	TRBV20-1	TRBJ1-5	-	CSAPDRGQPQHF	TGCAGTGCTCCGGACCGGGGCCAGCCCCAGCATTTT
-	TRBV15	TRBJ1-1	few	CATSRPTAGRNTEAFF	TGTGCCACCAGCAGACCCACCGCGGGGCGCAACACTGAAGCTTTCTTT
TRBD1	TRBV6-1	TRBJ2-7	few	CASRSGGSLYEQYF	TGTGCCAGCAGATCAGGGGGAAGCCTCTACGAGCAGTACTTC
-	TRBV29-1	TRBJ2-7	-	CRARYEQYF	TGCAGGGCCAGGTACGAGCAGTACTTC
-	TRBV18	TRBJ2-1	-	CASSPPILSNEQFF	TGTGCCAGCTCACCACCCATTCTTTCCAATGAGCAGTTCTTC
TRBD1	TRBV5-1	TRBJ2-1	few	CASSPGTDNNEFF	TGCGCCAGCAGCCCCGGGACAGATAACAACGAGTTCTTC
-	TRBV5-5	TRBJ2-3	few	CASSWGGGEDVTDTQYF	TGTGCCAGCAGCTGGGGTGGAGGGGAGGACGTCACAGATACGCAGTATTTT
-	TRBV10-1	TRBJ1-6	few	CASSETVNSPLHF	TGCGCCAGCAGTGAAACAGTGAATTCACCCCTCCACTTT
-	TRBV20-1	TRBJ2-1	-	CSARVSGVLGNEQFF	TGCAGTGCTAGAGTGTCGGGAGTTCTTGGCAATGAGCAGTTCTTC
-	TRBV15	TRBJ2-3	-	CATSRGRQEGDTQYF	TGTGCCACCAGCAGAGGAAGACAGGAGGGGGATACGCAGTATTTT
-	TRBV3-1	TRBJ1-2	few	CASSQSTRSYGYTF	TGTGCCAGCAGCCAATCGACAAGGTCCTATGGCTACACCTTC
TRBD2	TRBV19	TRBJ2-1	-	CASSRARRERYNEQFF	TGTGCCAGTAGTAGGGCGAGGCGGGAGAGGTACAATGAGCAGTTCTTC
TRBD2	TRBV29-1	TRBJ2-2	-	CSVLGTSGANTGELFF	TGCAGCGTTCTTGGGACTAGCGGGGCGAACACCGGGGAGCTGTTTTTT
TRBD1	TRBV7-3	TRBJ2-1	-	CASSLFSGQGRLRGGEQFF	TGTGCCAGCAGCTTATTTTCAGGACAGGGGCGCCTTCGGGGTGGTGAGCAGTTCTTC
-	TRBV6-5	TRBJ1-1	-	CASSYGGENTEAFF	TGTGCCAGCAGTTATGGGGGGGAGAACACTGAAGCTTTCTTT
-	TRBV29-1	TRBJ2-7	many	CSVESQGATYEQYF	TGCAGCGTTGAGTCGCAGGGAGCAACCTACGAGCAGTACTTC
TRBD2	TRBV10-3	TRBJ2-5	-	CAISEIFHSGGEETQYF	TGTGCCATCAGTGAGATCTTTCATAGCGGGGGAGAGGAGACCCAGTACTTC
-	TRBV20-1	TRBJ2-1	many	CSARTGSYNEQFF	TGCAGTGCTCGGACGGGATCCTACAATGAGCAGTTCTTC
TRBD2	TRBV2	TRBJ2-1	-	CASSEWTRGEQFF	TGTGCCAGCAGTGAATGGACTAGGGGCGAGCAGTTCTTC
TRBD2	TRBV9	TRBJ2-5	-	CASSVGPLRGVGETQYF	TGTGCCAGCAGCGTAGGCCCCTTGCGGGGGGTTGGGGAGACCCAGTACTTC
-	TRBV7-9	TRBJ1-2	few	CASSLELVANYGYTF	TGTGCCAGCAGCTTAGAACTGGTAGCTAACTATGGCTACACCTTC
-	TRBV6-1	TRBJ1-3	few	CASSPREGIRSGNTIYF	TGTGCCAGCAGTCCCAGGGAGGGGATTCGCTCTGGAAACACCATATATTTT
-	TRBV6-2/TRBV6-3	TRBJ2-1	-	CASRDLASRSYNEQFF	TGTGCCAGCAGGGACCTAGCGAGCCGCTCCTACAATGAGCAGTTCTTC
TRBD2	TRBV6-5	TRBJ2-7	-	CASSYTRGEYEQYF	TGTGCCAGCAGTTACACTCGGGGGGAGTACGAGCAGTACTTC
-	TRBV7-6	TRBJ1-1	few	CASSLAGARMNTEAFF	TGTGCCAGCAGCTTAGCCGGGGCCCGAATGAACACTGAAGCTTTCTTT
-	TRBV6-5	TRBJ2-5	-	CASSYSLGSGYAETQYF	TGTGCCAGCAGTTACTCTCTGGGATCGGGTTACGCGGAGACCCAGTACTTC
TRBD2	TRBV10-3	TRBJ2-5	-	CAISPAGTSGQETQYF	TGTGCCATCAGTCCGGCGGGGACTAGCGGCCAAGAGACCCAGTACTTC
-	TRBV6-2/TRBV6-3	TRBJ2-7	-	CASSNWDLSYEQYF	TGTGCCAGCAGCAACTGGGACCTCTCCTACGAGCAGTACTTC
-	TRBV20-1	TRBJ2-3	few	CSASAGLSTDTQYF	TGCAGTGCTTCCGCGGGACTTTCTACAGATACGCAGTATTTT
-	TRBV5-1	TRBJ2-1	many	CASSPTLGLPYNEQFF	TGCGCCAGCAGCCCTACTCTTGGACTGCCCTACAATGAGCAGTTCTTC